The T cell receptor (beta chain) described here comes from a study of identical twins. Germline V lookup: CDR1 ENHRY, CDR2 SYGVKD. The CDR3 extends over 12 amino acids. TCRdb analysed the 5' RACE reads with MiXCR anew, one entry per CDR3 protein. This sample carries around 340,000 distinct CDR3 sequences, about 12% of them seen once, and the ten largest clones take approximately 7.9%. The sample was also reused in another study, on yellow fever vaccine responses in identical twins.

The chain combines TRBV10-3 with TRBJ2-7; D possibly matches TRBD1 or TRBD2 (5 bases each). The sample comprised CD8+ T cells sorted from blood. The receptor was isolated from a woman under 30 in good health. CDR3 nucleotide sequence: TGTGCCGTCAGTGACCAGGGACGGGAGCAGTACGTC. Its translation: CAVSDQGREQYV.